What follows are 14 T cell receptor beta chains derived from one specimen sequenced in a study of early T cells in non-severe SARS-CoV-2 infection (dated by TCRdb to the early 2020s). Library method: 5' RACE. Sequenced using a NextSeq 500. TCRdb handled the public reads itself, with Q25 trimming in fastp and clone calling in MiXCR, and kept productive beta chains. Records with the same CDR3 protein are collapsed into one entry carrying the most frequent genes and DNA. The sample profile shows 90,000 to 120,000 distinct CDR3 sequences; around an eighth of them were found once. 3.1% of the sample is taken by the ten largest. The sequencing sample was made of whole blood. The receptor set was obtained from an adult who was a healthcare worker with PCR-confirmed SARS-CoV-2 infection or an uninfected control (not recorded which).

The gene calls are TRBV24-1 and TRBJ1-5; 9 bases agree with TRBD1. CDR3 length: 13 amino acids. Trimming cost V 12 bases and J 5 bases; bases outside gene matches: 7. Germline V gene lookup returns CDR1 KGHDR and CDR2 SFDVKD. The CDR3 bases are TGTGCCGCCGGGACAGGGAACGATCAGCCCCAGCATTTT. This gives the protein CAAGTGNDQPQHF.

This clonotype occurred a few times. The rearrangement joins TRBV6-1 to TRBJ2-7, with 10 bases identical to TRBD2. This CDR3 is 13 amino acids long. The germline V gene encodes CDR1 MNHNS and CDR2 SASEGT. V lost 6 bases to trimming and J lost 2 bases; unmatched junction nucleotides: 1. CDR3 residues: CASRLAGTYEQYF. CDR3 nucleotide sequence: TGTGCCAGCAGACTAGCGGGAACCTACGAGCAGTACTTC.

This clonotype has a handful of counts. CDR3 in amino acids: CASRLLAFRPDTQYF. The CDR3 region has the DNA TGTGCCAGCAGGCTGCTAGCGTTTCGCCCAGATACGCAGTATTTT. The rearrangement uses TRBV11-3 and TRBJ2-3; maybe TRBD2 (6 bases). V gave up 6 bases and J gave up 4 bases, with 17 bases separating them. Germline values: CDR1 SGHNT, CDR2 YENEEA. The CDR3 is 15 amino acids.

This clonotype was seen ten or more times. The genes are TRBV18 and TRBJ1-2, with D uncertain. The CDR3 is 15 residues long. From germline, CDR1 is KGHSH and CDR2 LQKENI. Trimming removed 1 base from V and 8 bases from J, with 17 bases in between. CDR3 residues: CASSPLDKSQRGYTF. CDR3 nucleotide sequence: TGTGCCAGCTCACCACTAGACAAGTCCCAAAGGGGCTACACCTTC.

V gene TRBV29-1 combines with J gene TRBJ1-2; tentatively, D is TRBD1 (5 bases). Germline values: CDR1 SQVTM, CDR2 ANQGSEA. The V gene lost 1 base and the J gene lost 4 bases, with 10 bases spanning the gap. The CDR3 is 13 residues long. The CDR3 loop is CSVEGGGGYGYTF. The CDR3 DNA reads TGCAGCGTTGAAGGTGGGGGTGGCTATGGCTACACCTTC.

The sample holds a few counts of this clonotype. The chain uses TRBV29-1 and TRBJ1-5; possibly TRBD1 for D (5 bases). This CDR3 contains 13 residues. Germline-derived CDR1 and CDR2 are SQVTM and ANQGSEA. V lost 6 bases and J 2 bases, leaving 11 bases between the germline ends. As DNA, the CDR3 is TGCAGCGTCCTCGGCAGGGGCAATCAGCCCCAGCATTTT. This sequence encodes CSVLGRGNQPQHF.

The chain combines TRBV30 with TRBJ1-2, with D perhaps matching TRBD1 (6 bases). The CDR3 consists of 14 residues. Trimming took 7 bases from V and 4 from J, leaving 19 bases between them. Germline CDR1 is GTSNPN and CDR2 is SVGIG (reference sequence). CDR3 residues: CAFGGGTNLYGYTF. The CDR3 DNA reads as TGTGCCTTTGGCGGGGGCACAAATCTCTATGGCTACACCTTC.

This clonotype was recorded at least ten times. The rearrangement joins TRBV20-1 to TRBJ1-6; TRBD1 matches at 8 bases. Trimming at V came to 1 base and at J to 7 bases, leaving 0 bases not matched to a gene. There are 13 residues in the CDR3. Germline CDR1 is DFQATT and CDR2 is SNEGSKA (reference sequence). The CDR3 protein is CSARAGGNSPLHF. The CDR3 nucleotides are TGCAGTGCTAGAGCAGGGGGCAATTCACCCCTCCACTTT.

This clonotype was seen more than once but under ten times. The DNA of the CDR3 is TGTGCCAGCAGCCCTCGACAGAGCCCTAGCACAGATACGCAGTATTTT. It codes for CASSPRQSPSTDTQYF. V and J are TRBV11-3 and TRBJ2-3, with a possible D match to TRBD1 (5 bases). Trimming shortened V by 5 bases and J by 0 bases, and 15 bases separated the two germline ends. The CDR3 is 16 residues long. In germline, CDR1 is SGHNT, CDR2 YENEEA.

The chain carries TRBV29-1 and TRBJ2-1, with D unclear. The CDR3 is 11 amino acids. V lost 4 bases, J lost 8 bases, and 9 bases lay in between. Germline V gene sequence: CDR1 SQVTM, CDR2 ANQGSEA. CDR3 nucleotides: TGCAGCGTTGCCCACGTAGATGAGCAGTTCTTC. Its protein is CSVAHVDEQFF.

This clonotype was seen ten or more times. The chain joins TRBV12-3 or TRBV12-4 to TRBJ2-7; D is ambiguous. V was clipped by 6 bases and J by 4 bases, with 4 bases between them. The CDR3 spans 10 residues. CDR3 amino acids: CASSQYEQYF. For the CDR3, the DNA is TGTGCCAGCAGCCAATACGAGCAGTACTTC.

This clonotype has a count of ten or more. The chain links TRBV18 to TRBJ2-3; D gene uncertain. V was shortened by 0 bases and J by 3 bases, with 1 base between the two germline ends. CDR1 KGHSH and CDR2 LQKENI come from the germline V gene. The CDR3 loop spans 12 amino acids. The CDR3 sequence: CASSPPTDTQYF. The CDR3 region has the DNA TGTGCCAGCTCACCACCTACAGATACGCAGTATTTT.

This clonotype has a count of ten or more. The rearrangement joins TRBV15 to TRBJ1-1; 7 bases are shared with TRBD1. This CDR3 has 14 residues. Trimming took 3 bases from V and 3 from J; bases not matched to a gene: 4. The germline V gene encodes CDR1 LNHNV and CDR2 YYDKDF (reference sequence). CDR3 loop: CATSRGQLYTEAFF. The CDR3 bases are TGTGCCACCAGCAGGGGACAGCTCTACACTGAAGCTTTCTTT.

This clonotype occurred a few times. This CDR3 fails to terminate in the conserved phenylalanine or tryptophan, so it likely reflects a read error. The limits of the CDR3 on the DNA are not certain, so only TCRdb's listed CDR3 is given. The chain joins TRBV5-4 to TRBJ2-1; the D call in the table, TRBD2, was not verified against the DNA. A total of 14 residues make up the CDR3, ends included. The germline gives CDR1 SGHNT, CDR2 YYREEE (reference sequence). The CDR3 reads CASSFNLAENEQFL.